A single sample is the source of the 19 T cell receptor beta chains below, sequenced in a study of immune evolution from preneoplasia to lung adenocarcinoma. This table comes from immunoSEQ multiplex PCR, and its TCRdb copy is limited to in-frame clones, with some not included. The sample lists roughly 8,100 clones, 70% to 85% occurring once. The sequenced sample was FFPE atypical adenomatous hyperplasia tissue from the lung. Subset given: atypical adenomatous hyperplasia (AAH), lung preneoplasia. These TCRs come from an older donor with lung adenocarcinoma. Some clones in this sample may be carry-over from other donors' samples.

The V gene is TRBV30, the J gene TRBJ2-7; unclear D gene. Trimming took off 0 bases at V and 4 bases at J, with 16 bases between the two ends. CDR3 length equals 15 residues. Germline-derived CDR1 and CDR2 are GTSNPN and SVGIG (reference sequence). DNA for the CDR3: TGTGCCTGGAGTGTACCATTTGACTCAGCATACGAGCAGTACTTC. It yields the protein CAWSVPFDSAYEQYF.

This clone was seen a single time. V and J are TRBV7-2 and TRBJ1-2, with 7 positions matching TRBD1. This CDR3 region has 15 residues. V dropped 5 bases and J dropped 2; count of bases not matched to a gene: 8. Germline V gene sequence: CDR1 SGHTA, CDR2 FQGNSA. CDR3: CASSPGPQGNYGYTF. CDR3 sequence (DNA): TGTGCCAGCAGCCCAGGCCCACAGGGGAACTATGGCTACACCTTC.

This chain connects TRBV5-1 to TRBJ1-2; D is perhaps TRBD1 (6 bases). The V and J ends lost 0 bases and 8 bases respectively, with 17 bases between them. Germline V gives CDR1 SGHRS, CDR2 YFSETQ. The CDR3 sequence is 15 residues long. CDR3 in DNA: TGCGCCAGCAGCTTGGATGGACAGCCCGGTGGAGGCTACACCTTC. Translation gives CASSLDGQPGGGYTF.

The sample holds a few counts of this clone. The CDR3 here is CASSHAPRGTLNTIYF. The CDR3 nucleotides are TGTGCCAGCAGCCATGCCCCTAGGGGGACCCTAAACACCATATATTTT. The J gene is TRBJ1-3, the V gene TRBV6-6; TRBD1 might be the D (6 bases). Trimming took off 6 bases at V and 6 bases at J, with 21 bases between the two ends. There are 16 residues in the CDR3. Germline assignment: CDR1 MNHNY and CDR2 SVGAGI (reference sequence).

This clone is medium-sized. This chain joins TRBV4-1 and TRBJ2-1; D gene ambiguous. Germline lookup yields CDR1 MGHRA and CDR2 YSYEKL. The CDR3 consists of 12 residues. Deletions cut 0 bases from V and 10 bases from J, with 7 bases between. This CDR3 reads CASSQEFDEQFF. The DNA of the CDR3 is TGCGCCAGCAGCCAAGAGTTTGACGAGCAGTTCTTC.

The chain carries TRBV10-3 and TRBJ2-1, with 10 nucleotides matching TRBD2. The CDR3 has 14 amino acids. J was trimmed by 8 bases and V by 7 bases; bases with no gene match: 8. The germline gives CDR1 ENHRY, CDR2 SYGVKD. The CDR3 spells CAITGEREGDEQFF. CDR3 in DNA: TGTGCCATCACGGGCGAGCGGGAGGGGGATGAGCAGTTCTTC.

The chain couples TRBV27 to TRBJ1-2; possibly TRBD1 for D (5 bases). CDR1 is MNHEY and CDR2 is SMNVEV in the germline V gene (reference sequence). CDR3 length equals 11 residues. Trimming pared 6 bases from V and 13 bases from J, leaving 15 bases between. In nucleotides, the CDR3 is TGTGCCAGCAGCTTTGTGACAGCCCCCACCTTC. It translates to CASSFVTAPTF.

The chain is built from TRBV30 and TRBJ2-7; a possible D gene is TRBD1 (5 bases). Trimming cost V 0 bases and J 3 bases, with 9 bases left between them. Germline V lookup: CDR1 GTSNPN, CDR2 SVGIG (reference sequence). This CDR3 has 13 residues. This CDR3 reads CAWSVGQGYEQYF. The DNA for the CDR3 is TGTGCCTGGAGTGTAGGGCAGGGCTACGAGCAGTACTTC.

The chain carries TRBV18 and TRBJ1-1; the D gene is possibly TRBD1 (6 bases). Trimming left V 0 bases short and J 7 bases short, with 18 bases between. CDR3 length: 16 residues. CDR1 and CDR2 from the germline V gene are KGHSH and LQKENI. CDR3 nucleotides: TGTGCCAGCTCACCACCGTCGCGGAGGGGGGAGGGTGAAGCTTTCTTT. This gives the protein CASSPPSRRGEGEAFF.

In this sample, this clone turned up a few times. This chain links TRBV4-3 with TRBJ2-3; TRBD2 agrees at 7 bases. V dropped 4 bases and J dropped 0; count of bases not matched to a gene: 4. From germline, CDR1 is LGHNA and CDR2 YSLEER. CDR3 size: 15 residues. The CDR3 region has the DNA TGCGCCAGCAGCCCCTCAGCGGGGAGCACAGATACGCAGTATTTT. It yields the protein CASSPSAGSTDTQYF.

This clone has just a few counts. The chain uses TRBV30 and TRBJ1-5; D call uncertain. This CDR3 region has 13 residues. Per the germline V gene, CDR1 is GTSNPN and CDR2 is SVGIG (reference sequence). Trimming took 1 base from V and 4 from J, leaving 8 bases between them. For the CDR3, the DNA is TGTGCCTGGAGTGGCGACCGAAATCAGCCCCAGCATTTT. This gives the protein CAWSGDRNQPQHF.

This clone was found a few times. V is TRBV2 and J is TRBJ2-1; 8 nucleotides match TRBD1. Germline V lookup: CDR1 SNHLY, CDR2 FYNNEI. J lost 6 bases, V lost 0 bases, and 4 bases had no gene match. CDR3 size: 15 residues. CDR3 residues: CASSEARDRGNEQFF. The CDR3 DNA follows: TGTGCCAGCAGTGAAGCGCGAGACAGGGGCAATGAGCAGTTCTTC.

The chain is built from TRBV4-3 and TRBJ1-2, with D hard to call. The CDR3 loop spans 14 amino acids. Trimming removed 2 bases at V and 4 bases at J, with 11 bases between. Germline loops: CDR1 LGHNA, CDR2 YSLEER. The CDR3 protein is CASSQQQSSYGYTF. The CDR3 DNA reads TGCGCCAGCAGCCAACAACAGAGCAGCTATGGCTACACCTTC.

This clone has just a few counts. The V gene is TRBV29-1, the J gene TRBJ2-2; D not resolved. The CDR3 runs to 12 residues. V shed 5 bases and J shed 8 bases, with 12 bases lying between them. Germline V lookup: CDR1 SQVTM, CDR2 ANQGSEA. CDR3 protein: CSVSRVGGELFF. Written as DNA, the CDR3 is TGCAGCGTTTCTAGGGTGGGTGGGGAGCTGTTTTTT.

The rearrangement links TRBV6-5 to TRBJ1-1; tentatively, D is TRBD1 (5 bases). Germline V gene lookup returns CDR1 MNHEY and CDR2 SVGAGI. There are 14 residues in the CDR3. Trimming removed 0 bases from V and 5 bases from J, with 10 bases in between. CDR3 region: CASSYSPGETEAFF. The DNA for the CDR3 is TGTGCCAGCAGTTACTCGCCGGGGGAAACTGAAGCTTTCTTT.

This clone was detected a few times. This sequence joins TRBV4-1 and TRBJ2-4; D could derive from TRBD1 or TRBD2 (5 bases each). This CDR3 contains 15 residues. CDR1 and CDR2 from the germline V gene are MGHRA and YSYEKL. The V and J ends lost 3 bases and 0 bases respectively, with 9 bases between them. The CDR3 DNA is TGCGCCAGCAGCCATGACGGGACAGCCAAAAACATTCAGTACTTC. Translating gives CASSHDGTAKNIQYF.

The CDR3 is CAISRDYEENEQFF. The DNA for the CDR3 is TGTGCCATCAGCCGGGACTACGAGGAGAATGAGCAGTTCTTC. The chain couples TRBV10-3 to TRBJ2-1; 7 nucleotides match TRBD2. V lost 6 bases, J lost 7 bases, and 9 bases stayed unmatched. CDR3 length: 14 residues. Germline CDR1 reads ENHRY; CDR2 reads SYGVKD.

In nucleotides, the CDR3 is TGTGCCAGTACCAGAACGGGAGTGGGTAATGAGCAGTTCTTC. It yields the protein CASTRTGVGNEQFF. V and J are TRBV19 and TRBJ2-1; D might be TRBD2 (6 bases). The germline V and J ends were trimmed by 7 bases and 7 bases, with 17 bases remaining between them. The length of the CDR3 is 14 residues. Germline loops: CDR1 LNHDA, CDR2 SQIVND (reference sequence).

This chain joins TRBV13 and TRBJ2-1; TRBD1 agrees at 9 bases. The V segment lost 5 bases and the J segment 0 bases; nucleotides outside the gene matches: 8. Looked up from germline, CDR1 is PRHDT and CDR2 is FYEKMQ (reference sequence). CDR3 length: 17 residues. CDR3 DNA: TGTGCCAGCAGCCCCGGACAGGGGACAAGCTCCTACAATGAGCAGTTCTTC. Protein sequence: CASSPGQGTSSYNEQFF. Looking up the rest from reference TRBV13 and TRBJ2-1 gives the full variable domain: AAGVIQSPRHLIKEKRETATLKCYPIPRHDTVYWYQQGPGQDPQFLISFYEKMQSDKGSIPDRFSAQQFSDYHSELNMSSLELGDSALYFCASSPGQGTSSYNEQFFGPGTRLTVL.